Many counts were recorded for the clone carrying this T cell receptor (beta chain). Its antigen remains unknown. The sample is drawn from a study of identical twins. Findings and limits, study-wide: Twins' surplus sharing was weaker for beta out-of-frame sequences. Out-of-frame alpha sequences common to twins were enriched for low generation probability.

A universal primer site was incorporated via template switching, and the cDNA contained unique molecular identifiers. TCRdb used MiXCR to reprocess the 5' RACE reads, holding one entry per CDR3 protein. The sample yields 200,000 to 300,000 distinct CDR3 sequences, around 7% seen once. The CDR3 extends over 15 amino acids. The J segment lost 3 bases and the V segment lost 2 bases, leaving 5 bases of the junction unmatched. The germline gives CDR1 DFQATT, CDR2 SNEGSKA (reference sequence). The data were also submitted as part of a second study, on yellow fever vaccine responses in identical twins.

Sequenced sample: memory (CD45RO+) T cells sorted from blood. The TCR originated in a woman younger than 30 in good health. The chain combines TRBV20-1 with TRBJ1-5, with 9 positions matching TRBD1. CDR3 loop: CSARFTGGVNQPQHF. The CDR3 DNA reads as TGCAGTGCTAGATTCACAGGGGGCGTCAATCAGCCCCAGCATTTT.